Below, 16 T cell receptor beta chains from the same sample are listed, as sequenced in a study of regulatory T cells in long-lasting Graves disease (dated by TCRdb to the early 2020s). The time point label, as the study defines it: newly diagnosed GD, antithyroid drugs for less than 3 months. For both TCR sequencing and RNA sequencing, RNA was extracted from PBMCs in TRIzol. The protocol used for the library was multiplex PCR. Reads for this sample came from an Illumina HiSeq 4000. TCR beta libraries were built with iRepertoire HTBI primers and Arm-PCR amplification of CDR3 regions. Through fastp at Q25 and MiXCR, TCRdb rebuilt clones from the public reads, retaining in-frame beta chains. Rows matching on CDR3 protein sequence are summarized as one entry with the most common DNA and genes. The sample table records more than 300,000 distinct CDR3 sequences; about 16% of these occur just once. The ten largest clones take up 20% to 25% of the sample.

This sample was also put to use in a study of T cells in Graves' hyperthyroidism and ophthalmopathy.

The sequencing used peripheral blood mononuclear cells (PBMCs), collected at new diagnosis, from a patient treated with antithyroid drugs. The receptor set was obtained from a woman in her late teens or twenties with Graves disease. Donor details come from another sample of the same person, matched by shared clones.

This clonotype was observed at least ten times. This chain links TRBV9 with TRBJ2-7; the match to TRBD2 covers 15 bases. V lost 2 bases and J lost 1; bases outside the gene matches: 1. The CDR3 has 16 residues. Germline CDR1 reads SGDLS; CDR2 reads YYNGEE. DNA of the CDR3: TGTGCCAGCAGCGTTGGGACTAGCGGGAGGTCCTACGAGCAGTACTTC. Translating it yields CASSVGTSGRSYEQYF. Full variable domain (outside the CDR3, taken from reference TRBV9 and TRBJ2-7): DSGVTQTPKHLITATGQRVTLRCSPRSGDLSVYWYQQSLDQGLQFLIQYYNGEERAKGNILERFSAQQFPDLHSELNLSSLELGDSALYFCASSVGTSGRSYEQYFGPGTRLTVT.

This chain links TRBV5-6 with TRBJ2-5; 7 nucleotides align to TRBD1. The germline V gene encodes CDR1 SGHDT and CDR2 YYEEEE. With V trimmed by 2 bases and J by 2 bases, 6 bases remained unmatched. The CDR3 is 15 amino acids. In DNA form, the CDR3 reads TGTGCCAGCAGCTTCTTTCCGGGACAGCAAGAGACCCAGTACTTC. This encodes CASSFFPGQQETQYF.

J is TRBJ1-6 and V is TRBV12-3 or TRBV12-4, with TRBD1 identical over 7 bases. Germline trimming cut 5 bases from V and 4 bases from J; bases unmatched to any gene: 11. The CDR3 totals 17 residues. CDR3 residues: CASSAGTVRAYNSPLHF. Written as DNA, the CDR3 is TGTGCCAGCAGTGCTGGGACAGTCCGGGCGTATAATTCACCCCTCCACTTT.

The chain carries TRBV9 and TRBJ1-6; 7 bases align to TRBD1. V lost 0 bases, J lost 7 bases, and 4 bases stayed unmatched. CDR1 and CDR2 from the germline V gene are SGDLS and YYNGEE. This CDR3 spans 15 amino acids. The CDR3 DNA reads as TGTGCCAGCAGCGTAGAGGCAGGGGGGAATTCACCCCTCCACTTT. This codes for CASSVEAGGNSPLHF.

This clonotype was seen a handful of times. This sequence joins TRBV24-1 and TRBJ2-5; D remains unclear. This CDR3 comprises 11 residues. V lost 7 bases to trimming and J lost 3 bases, with 5 bases between them. CDR1 and CDR2 (germline): KGHDR, SFDVKD. CDR3: CATSVKETQYF. CDR3 DNA: TGTGCCACCAGCGTCAAAGAGACCCAGTACTTC.

This clonotype was recorded at least ten times. The chain couples TRBV3-1 to TRBJ2-7; D unresolved. This CDR3 is built from 13 residues. V gave up 3 bases and J gave up 2 bases, with 8 bases separating them. Germline CDR1 is LGHDT and CDR2 is YNNKEL (reference sequence). The CDR3 DNA sequence: TGTGCCAGCAGCCAGTACCAAACCTACGAGCAGTACTTC. This codes for CASSQYQTYEQYF.

This clonotype was counted at least ten times. J is TRBJ2-5 and V is TRBV28; D unresolved. The CDR3 length is 13 residues. Looked up from germline, CDR1 is MDHEN and CDR2 is SYDVKM. The V end lost 3 bases, the J end lost 0 bases, and 5 bases lay between the germline ends. The CDR3 loop is CASSFQYQETQYF. Written as DNA, the CDR3 is TGTGCCAGCAGTTTCCAGTACCAAGAGACCCAGTACTTC.

Concerning this clonotype: A read error is possible here, since a much larger clone lies one base away. The chain joins TRBV2 to TRBJ2-1; 7 positions match TRBD2. The CDR3 is 15 residues long. Germline lookup yields CDR1 SNHLY and CDR2 FYNNEI. Trimming took 2 bases from V and 3 from J; bases not matched to a gene: 4. CDR3 in amino acids: CASSEQGGFYNEQFF. Here the CDR3 DNA reads TGTGCCAGCAGTGAACAGGGAGGGTTCTACAATGAGCAGTTCTTC.

The rearrangement uses TRBV12-3 or TRBV12-4 and TRBJ1-6; possibly TRBD1 for D (5 bases). V shed 8 bases and J shed 6 bases, with 20 bases lying between them. This CDR3 is 16 amino acids long. The CDR3 DNA reads as TGTGCCAGCGCCCAAGGGAAGGGGCGGTCTAATTCACCCCTCCACTTT. Protein product: CASAQGKGRSNSPLHF.

This clonotype appeared a few times. This chain's CDR3 is CASSGDPGHQYF. For the CDR3, the DNA is TGTGCCAGCAGTGGGGACCCGGGTCACCAGTACTTC. This chain connects TRBV27 to TRBJ2-5; either TRBD1 or TRBD2 may supply D (5 bases each). V was clipped by 5 bases and J by 10 bases, with 14 bases between them. The CDR3 sequence is 12 residues long. CDR1 is MNHEY, CDR2 SMNVEV, per germline (reference sequence).

The chain carries TRBV3-1 and TRBJ2-2; 12 positions match TRBD2. After removal of 4 bases from V and 6 bases from J, the junction contained 6 bases not matched to a gene. The germline V gene has CDR1 LGHDT and CDR2 YNNKEL (reference sequence). The CDR3 spans 16 residues. The CDR3 loop reads CASSRRLAGVSGELFF. The CDR3 DNA is TGTGCCAGCAGCCGTAGACTAGCGGGAGTTTCCGGGGAGCTGTTTTTT.

To note about this clonotype: Possible read error: a much larger clone is one base away. The V and J genes are TRBV12-3 or TRBV12-4 and TRBJ1-5; D possibly corresponds to TRBD1 (6 bases). There are 17 residues in the CDR3. The V end lost 8 bases, the J end lost 4 bases, and 24 bases lay between the germline ends. CDR3 nucleotides: TGTGCCAGCGGTGCGGGGGCAGGAGGGGGGAGAAATCAGCCCCAGCATTTT. Translation: CASGAGAGGGRNQPQHF.

This clonotype was counted at least ten times. DNA of the CDR3: TGTGCCAGCAGTTCCCCAGGGGCGCGGCACGAGCAGTACTTC. Residues: CASSSPGARHEQYF. V is TRBV28 and J is TRBJ2-7, with D perhaps matching TRBD1 (6 bases). There are 14 residues in the CDR3. V lost 4 bases to trimming and J lost 5 bases, with 15 bases between them. CDR1 and CDR2 from the germline V gene are MDHEN and SYDVKM.

Worth noting for this clonotype: Relative to the germline gene, one junction end is altered; a read error may explain this. Here the CDR3 reads CASSLDGIPSTDAQYF. Here the CDR3 DNA reads TGTGCCAGCAGCTTGGACGGGATACCTAGCACAGATGCGCAGTATTTT. V is TRBV5-1 and J is TRBJ2-3, with TRBD2 as a possible D gene (5 bases). From germline, CDR1 is SGHRS and CDR2 YFSETQ. The CDR3 is 16 residues long.

This clonotype was picked up many times. The chain employs TRBV5-1 and TRBJ1-5; D uncertain. V lost 0 bases to trimming and J lost 2 bases, with 12 bases between them. Germline CDR1 SGHRS, CDR2 YFSETQ. This CDR3 comprises 16 residues. CDR3 amino acids: CASSLGPGGGNQPQHF. The CDR3 DNA reads TGCGCCAGCAGCTTGGGACCTGGCGGGGGCAATCAGCCCCAGCATTTT.

This clonotype was counted at least ten times. The CDR3 DNA reads as TGCAGTGCCCGGGGGGCACTGGGCGTGGAGACCCAGTACTTC. This gives the protein CSARGALGVETQYF. V usage is TRBV20-1 and J usage is TRBJ2-5; a weak D match, TRBD2 (7 bases). Germline V gene data show CDR1 as DFQATT and CDR2 as SNEGSKA (reference sequence). V was cut by 6 bases and J by 5 bases, with 19 bases left in between. The CDR3 is made up of 14 amino acids.